The clone carrying this T cell receptor beta chain appeared a single time. This specimen comes from a study of blood T cell repertoires in COVID-19. Study-wide context: The origin of the acute and convalescent COVID-19 samples was the United States, Italy and Spain. The cDNA or gDNA used as material had been derived from T cells, B-cell-depleted T cells, or PBMCs.

V dropped 2 bases and J dropped 8; count of bases not matched to a gene: 5. The CDR3 is 14 residues long. Germline V CDR1 and CDR2: SQVTM, ANQGSEA. Authors' data handling: How many nucleated cells were present was estimated from reference gene primer amplification. Some clones are missing from TCRdb's copy, which holds only in-frame ones; the method was immunoSEQ multiplex PCR. That table furnishes V, J and clone size, whereas the DNA furnished D and trimming. The sample carries 100,000 to 150,000 clones, approximately 74% recorded once. The clonotype comes from a man aged 55 to 70 with acute or convalescent COVID-19. The V gene is TRBV29-1, the J gene TRBJ2-2; TRBD1 agrees at 10 bases. Material: peripheral blood. The CDR3 sequence: CSVERDRGRGELFF. DNA for the CDR3: TGCAGCGTTGAAAGGGACAGGGGTAGAGGGGAGCTGTTTTTT.